This TCR beta chain was recorded in a study of blood T cell repertoires in COVID-19. On the study more broadly: Sources were T cells, B-cell-depleted T cells, or PBMCs; the material itself was cDNA or gDNA.

There are 15 residues in the CDR3. V shed 5 bases and J shed 0 bases, with 12 bases lying between them. Germline V gene data show CDR1 as SGHVS and CDR2 as FQNEAQ. In the original workflow: For nucleated cells, counts were estimated from reference gene primer amplification. Produced via immunoSEQ multiplex PCR; TCRdb's table is partial and in-frame only. V and J calls and clone size are given by that table; D and trimming were obtained from the DNA. Of roughly 190,000 clones in the sample, 70% to 90% were seen once. This TCR derives from a man aged 60 to 75 with active or convalescent COVID-19. The sequencing input was peripheral blood. The rearrangement links TRBV7-8 to TRBJ2-3; D might be TRBD2 (6 bases). In nucleotides, the CDR3 is TGTGCCAGCAGCCTGGACTACTCAAGCACAGATACGCAGTATTTT. It is translated as CASSLDYSSTDTQYF.